This is a list of T cell receptor beta chains from one sample in a study of identical twins. TCRdb redid the calling of the 5' RACE reads with MiXCR, one entry per CDR3 protein. The table shows a few hundred thousand distinct CDR3 sequences, with 9.6% occurring only once. This sample also appeared in a second study, on yellow fever vaccine responses in identical twins.

The sequenced sample consisted of PBMCs. These receptors were taken from a woman between 18 and 29 years old in good health. Each CDR3 is given with its conserved first and last residue. D genes are given only for firm matches. Size tells how often a clone was seen (once, few, many) or the class of an expanded clone, and some rows leave it out.

size,J,D,V,DNA,CDR3
many,TRBJ2-1,-,TRBV24-1,TGTGCCACCAGCCAGGGGAGCTCCTACAATGAGCAGTTCTTC,CATSQGSSYNEQFF
few,TRBJ2-7,-,TRBV3-1,TGTGCCAGCAGGAGGGGACGGGGGCACAGCTCCTACGAGCAGTACTTC,CASRRGRGHSSYEQYF
-,TRBJ2-7,-,TRBV5-1,TGCGCCAGCAGCTTGGTTTTTGGCTACGAGCAGTACTTC,CASSLVFGYEQYF
few,TRBJ2-2,-,TRBV14,TGTGCCAGCAGCCAACTCACAGGGATGTACACCGGGGAGCTGTTTTTT,CASSQLTGMYTGELFF
-,TRBJ1-5,-,TRBV10-3,TGTGCCATCAGTGAGTTGGGGTTGGGCAATCAGCCCCAGCATTTT,CAISELGLGNQPQHF
few,TRBJ2-7,TRBD2,TRBV4-2,TGTGCCAGCAGCCTAATAGCGGGAGGGACCTACGAGCAGTACTTC,CASSLIAGGTYEQYF
-,TRBJ1-5,TRBD1,TRBV3-1,TGTGCCAGCAGCCGACAGGGGACTAATCAGCCCCAGCATTTT,CASSRQGTNQPQHF
many,TRBJ2-5,TRBD1,TRBV15,TGTGCCACCAGCGTTTATCGGGACAGGAGACAAGAGACCCAGTACTTC,CATSVYRDRRQETQYF
-,TRBJ1-1,TRBD1,TRBV25-1,TGTGCCAGCAGTACAGGGGAGGGCACTGAAGCTTTCTTT,CASSTGEGTEAFF
many,TRBJ2-2,TRBD2,TRBV10-3,TGTGCCATCAGTCCCTGGGAGGGGAATGGTGTTCCCGGGGAGCTGTTTTTT,CAISPWEGNGVPGELFF
-,TRBJ2-7,-,TRBV5-1,TGCGCCAGCAGCTTGATGGCGGTGGGAGATTACGAGCAGTACTTC,CASSLMAVGDYEQYF
many,TRBJ2-5,-,TRBV5-1,TGCGCCAGCAACCCCTACGGCGGGAACCAAGAGACCCAGTACTTC,CASNPYGGNQETQYF
-,TRBJ2-1,-,TRBV5-1,TGCGCCAGCAGCTTTGACACCTACTACAATGAGCAGTTCTTC,CASSFDTYYNEQFF
few,TRBJ2-6,-,TRBV18,TGTGCCAGCTCACCGGGAGGAGTCAACGTCCTGACTTTC,CASSPGGVNVLTF
-,TRBJ2-4,TRBD2,TRBV6-2/TRBV6-3,TGTGCCAGCAGTTACAACCTAGCGGTAATAGCCAAAAACATTCAGTACTTC,CASSYNLAVIAKNIQYF
few,TRBJ2-5,-,TRBV28,TGTGCCAGCAGTTTAGTCGAGCAAGAGACCCAGTACTTC,CASSLVEQETQYF
many,TRBJ1-1,-,TRBV4-3,TGCGCCAGCAGCCAAGGAGTTGGGACTGAAGCTTTCTTT,CASSQGVGTEAFF
many,TRBJ1-4,-,TRBV6-1,TGTGCCAGCTCATCAGGGAGTAATGAAAAACTGTTTTTT,CASSSGSNEKLFF
many,TRBJ2-3,TRBD2,TRBV11-2,TGTGCCAGCAGCTTCACTAGCGGGGGGGCAGATACGCAGTATTTT,CASSFTSGGADTQYF
-,TRBJ2-3,-,TRBV20-1,TGCAGTGCCCCCAACCCCTCCGTCAATACGCAGTATTTT,CSAPNPSVNTQYF
-,TRBJ2-7,TRBD1,TRBV10-3,TGTGCCATCAGCGATAACGACAGGGTGTCCTACGAGCAGTACTTC,CAISDNDRVSYEQYF
-,TRBJ1-4,-,TRBV2,TGTGCCAGCAGCGACTGGGGAGGAATCACAGGAAAACTGTTTTTT,CASSDWGGITGKLFF
many,TRBJ2-7,-,TRBV20-1,TGCAGTGCTAGAGAGGACCCCCGGGCCGAGCAGTACTTC,CSAREDPRAEQYF